This T cell receptor (beta chain) emerged from a study of blood T cell repertoires in COVID-19. Background on the study: Samples of COVID-19 (acute and convalescent) were obtained from the United States, Italy and Spain. The cDNA or gDNA used as material had been derived from T cells, B-cell-depleted T cells, or PBMCs.

After removal of 7 bases from V and 8 bases from J, the junction contained 6 bases not matched to a gene. CDR3 size: 13 residues. CDR1 and CDR2 (germline): LNHDA, SQIVND (reference sequence). Here immunoSEQ multiplex PCR was the method, and the copy in TCRdb shows in-frame clones only, minus some. The repertoire holds roughly 240,000 clones, roughly 82% seen once, with 4.7% in the top ten. Material: peripheral blood. The sequence was obtained from a woman in her 70s with acute or convalescent COVID-19. The rearrangement links TRBV19 to TRBJ2-1; 9 nucleotides agree with TRBD1. CDR3 protein: CASTLRDRDEQFF. For the CDR3, the DNA is TGTGCCAGTACTCTCCGGGACAGGGATGAGCAGTTCTTC.